The clone carrying this TCR beta chain has more than one count but fewer than ten. Trimming cost V 6 bases and J 6 bases; bases outside gene matches: 9. CDR1 and CDR2 from the germline V gene are SNHLY and FYNNEI. The CDR3 extends over 15 amino acids. TRB was amplified from about 250-500 ng of blood genomic DNA. Multiplex PCR with BIOMED2 TRB-A/B primer pools amplified TRB rearrangements. Using its own MiXCR run on the multiplex PCR reads, TCRdb lists one record per CDR3 protein. The table records 3,500 to 4,500 distinct CDR3 sequences, under 30% of them present only once. This entry comes from a study of T and B cells in COVID-19 patients.

The sequenced sample was blood. The TCR sequence derives from a human donor with active COVID-19. This chain joins TRBV2 and TRBJ2-2, with 8 bases fitting TRBD2. CDR3 sequence (DNA): TGTGCCAGCAGAGTCGGACTAGCTGTCTCCGGGGAGCTGTTTTTT. Translated, it gives CASRVGLAVSGELFF.